This T cell receptor beta chain was obtained from a study of blood T cell repertoires in COVID-19. About the study: Collection of acute and convalescent COVID-19 samples took place in the United States, Italy and Spain. In each case, the material was cDNA or gDNA derived from T cells, B-cell-depleted T cells, or PBMCs.

The data were produced by immunoSEQ multiplex PCR, yet TCRdb's version contains in-frame clones alone and is incomplete. The repertoire has 20,000 or so clones, approximately 85% of them found once; the top ten carry about 68%. Per germline, CDR1 SGDLS and CDR2 YYNGEE. Trimming took 4 bases from V and 10 from J; bases not matched to a gene: 6. The CDR3 runs to 15 residues. The material sequenced was peripheral blood. This clonotype was sampled from a man older than 75 with acute or convalescent COVID-19. V and J are TRBV9 and TRBJ1-6; 12 bases fit TRBD1. CDR3 bases: TGTGCCAGCAGCTTAGGGGACAGGGGGCGATCACCCCTCCACTTT. It yields the protein CASSLGDRGRSPLHF.